The 22 T cell receptor beta chains below were found in one sample sequenced in a study of identical twins. TCRdb called the 5' RACE reads again in MiXCR, with one record for every CDR3 protein. In the table there are some 320,000 distinct CDR3 sequences, roughly 12% of which are singletons. These data also formed part of another study, on yellow fever vaccine responses in identical twins.

Sample: CD8+ T cells sorted from blood. All receptors come from a woman aged 18-29 years in good health.

This clonotype was recorded a few times. The rearrangement links TRBV27 to TRBJ2-7; TRBD2 aligns across 8 bases. After removal of 3 bases from V and 1 base from J, the junction contained 5 bases not matched to a gene. In germline, CDR1 is MNHEY, CDR2 SMNVEV (reference sequence). The CDR3 has 15 amino acids. The CDR3 spells CASSFGASGSYEQYF. CDR3 DNA sequence: TGTGCCAGCAGTTTTGGGGCTAGCGGGTCCTACGAGCAGTACTTC.

This clonotype appeared many times. V gene TRBV4-1 combines with J gene TRBJ2-3; a possible D gene is TRBD2 (5 bases). Germline loops: CDR1 MGHRA, CDR2 YSYEKL. The ends were cut back, 0 bases at V and 0 bases at J, with 7 bases in the middle. CDR3 size: 15 residues. Written as DNA, the CDR3 is TGCGCCAGCAGCCAAGAAGGAGGTAGCACAGATACGCAGTATTTT. It translates to CASSQEGGSTDTQYF.

The J gene is TRBJ1-1, the V gene TRBV19; no firm D call. This CDR3 has 11 amino acids. The V gene's germline CDR1 is LNHDA and CDR2 SQIVND (reference sequence). V was trimmed by 5 bases and J by 7 bases, leaving 8 bases between them. CDR3 sequence reads: CASSFTSEAFF. Written as DNA, the CDR3 is TGTGCCAGTAGTTTTACGAGTGAAGCTTTCTTT. Drawing the rest from reference TRBV19 and TRBJ1-1, the complete variable domain is DGGITQSPKYLFRKEGQNVTLSCEQNLNHDAMYWYRQDPGQGLRLIYYSQIVNDFQKGDIAEGYSVSREKKESFPLTVTSAQKNPTAFYLCASSFTSEAFFGQGTRLTVV.

This clonotype showed up just a few times. V gene TRBV7-8 combines with J gene TRBJ2-7; D perhaps matches TRBD2 (6 bases). Trimming shortened V by 1 base and J by 5 bases, and 18 bases separated the two germline ends. This CDR3 is 16 amino acids long. CDR1 is SGHVS, CDR2 FQNEAQ, per germline. In nucleotides, the CDR3 is TGTGCCAGCAGCTTAGAAGCGGCTAGCGCAGGCGACGAGCAGTACGTC. The encoded protein is CASSLEAASAGDEQYV.

The chain joins TRBV2 to TRBJ2-7; possibly TRBD1 for D (7 bases). The CDR3 length is 14 residues. Per the germline V gene, CDR1 is SNHLY and CDR2 is FYNNEI. Trimming left V 7 bases short and J 2 bases short, with 15 bases between. CDR3 DNA: TGTGCCAGCACGCGACAGGGAGGCCCCTACGAGCAGTACTTC. Translation: CASTRQGGPYEQYF.

This clonotype was seen many times. The chain couples TRBV5-1 to TRBJ1-1; D uncertain. Germline assignment: CDR1 SGHRS and CDR2 YFSETQ. This CDR3 has 15 amino acids. V was shortened by 0 bases and J by 1 base, with 10 bases between the two germline ends. The CDR3, as DNA: TGCGCCAGCAGCTTGGTCGGGTTTGGGAACACTGAAGCTTTCTTT. Translation: CASSLVGFGNTEAFF.

There are a few counts of this clonotype. The chain is built from TRBV27 and TRBJ2-7; the D is unclear. The CDR3 extends over 14 amino acids. Germline V gives CDR1 MNHEY, CDR2 SMNVEV (reference sequence). Trimming left V 3 bases short and J 6 bases short, with 15 bases between. DNA for the CDR3: TGTGCCAGCAGTTTGGAGCGTAAGCTCGGCGAGCAGTACTTC. It yields the protein CASSLERKLGEQYF.

This clonotype has just a few counts. The chain recombines TRBV10-3 with TRBJ1-5; D might be TRBD1 (6 bases). V was shortened by 0 bases and J by 2 bases, with 8 bases between the two germline ends. This CDR3 contains 15 residues. Germline CDR1 is ENHRY and CDR2 is SYGVKD. Here the CDR3 reads CAISESQGGNQPQHF. DNA for the CDR3: TGTGCCATCAGTGAGTCACAGGGAGGCAATCAGCCCCAGCATTTT.

This clonotype was counted only a few times. The chain has TRBV5-1 and TRBJ2-7; D not certain. Germline CDR1 reads SGHRS; CDR2 reads YFSETQ. Trimming left V 6 bases short and J 1 base short, with 11 bases between. CDR3 length equals 13 residues. The CDR3 bases are TGCGCCAGCATGGTGCGACCTTCCTACGAGCAGTACTTC. Protein: CASMVRPSYEQYF. The variable domain in full, with the rest retrieved from reference TRBV5-1 and TRBJ2-7, is KAGVTQTPRYLIKTRGQQVTLSCSPISGHRSVSWYQQTPGQGLQFLFEYFSETQRNKGNFPGRFSGRQFSNSRSEMNVSTLELGDSALYLCASMVRPSYEQYFGPGTRLTVT.

This clonotype came up many times. The V call is TRBV15, the J call TRBJ2-1, with TRBD2 matching 8 bases. Germline V gene data show CDR1 as LNHNV and CDR2 as YYDKDF (reference sequence). V shed 0 bases, J shed 1 base, and the junction held 5 bases outside the gene matches. The CDR3 is 17 residues long. The CDR3 nucleotides read TGTGCCACCAGCAGAGATCGAGCGGGAGTATCCTACAATGAGCAGTTCTTC. It translates to CATSRDRAGVSYNEQFF.

The chain links TRBV9 to TRBJ2-2; weak D call: TRBD1 (6 bases). V lost 4 bases to trimming and J lost 5 bases, with 15 bases between them. The CDR3 extends over 15 amino acids. CDR1 and CDR2 (germline): SGDLS, YYNGEE. The CDR3 DNA is TGTGCCAGCAGCTCACAAGGGGGATGGACCGGGGAGCTGTTTTTT. This sequence encodes CASSSQGGWTGELFF.

This clonotype showed up just a few times. This rearrangement joins TRBV5-5 to TRBJ2-6; D gene uncertain. The CDR3 extends over 16 amino acids. Trimming stripped 2 bases from V and 2 bases from J, with 11 bases between. CDR1 SGHKS and CDR2 YYEKEE come from the germline V gene (reference sequence). The CDR3 DNA is TGTGCCAGCAGCTTCGACCAGGCCCCTGGGGCCAACGTCCTGACTTTC. It encodes CASSFDQAPGANVLTF.

The V call is TRBV7-3, the J call TRBJ2-3; 9 nucleotides match TRBD1. The V gene end was trimmed by 0 bases and the J gene end by 2 bases; junction bases not matched to a gene: 6. This CDR3 is 17 amino acids long. CDR1 SGHTA and CDR2 FQGTGA come from the germline V gene. The CDR3 is CASSLTPGQGFTDTQYF. CDR3 DNA: TGTGCCAGCAGCTTAACCCCCGGACAGGGGTTCACAGATACGCAGTATTTT.

This clonotype was observed a few times. This chain links TRBV20-1 with TRBJ2-7, with D tentatively TRBD2 (6 bases). The CDR3 sequence is 13 residues long. CDR1 and CDR2 from the germline V gene are DFQATT and SNEGSKA (reference sequence). V lost 6 bases, J lost 0 bases, and 12 bases lay in between. The chain's CDR3 is CSARLVSSYEQYF. The CDR3 DNA follows: TGCAGTGCAAGACTAGTTTCCTCCTACGAGCAGTACTTC.

The chain uses TRBV7-6 and TRBJ2-4, with D possibly matching TRBD1 (6 bases). Germline V lookup: CDR1 SGHVS, CDR2 FNYEAQ. The V end lost 5 bases, the J end lost 4 bases, and 12 bases lay between the germline ends. The CDR3 covers 14 residues. The CDR3 here is CASSPTGPKNIQYF. CDR3 nucleotide sequence: TGTGCCAGCAGCCCTACAGGGCCTAAAAACATTCAGTACTTC.

This clonotype showed up many times. The V gene is TRBV12-3 or TRBV12-4, the J gene TRBJ2-7; no firm D call. Trimming took off 6 bases at V and 2 bases at J, with 14 bases between the two ends. The CDR3 has 14 residues. CDR3 in amino acids: CASSPTGSTYEQYV. The CDR3 DNA reads TGTGCCAGCAGCCCCACGGGCAGCACCTACGAGCAGTACGTC.

The chain is built from TRBV4-1 and TRBJ2-3; 12 nucleotides line up with TRBD2. Germline V gives CDR1 MGHRA, CDR2 YSYEKL. CDR3 size: 17 residues. Trimming cost V 1 base and J 4 bases; bases outside gene matches: 6. The CDR3 region is CASSQVTSGGPPDTQYF. CDR3 nucleotide sequence: TGCGCCAGCAGCCAAGTTACTAGCGGGGGGCCCCCAGATACGCAGTATTTT.

This clonotype showed up many times. The chain has TRBV7-9 and TRBJ2-2, with D possibly being TRBD1 (6 bases). The CDR3 is made up of 13 amino acids. From germline, CDR1 is SEHNR and CDR2 FQNEAQ (reference sequence). Trimming removed 8 bases at V and 5 bases at J, with 12 bases between. The CDR3 region has the DNA TGTGCCAGCGCGTACAGGGTGACCGGGGAGCTGTTTTTT. Its translation: CASAYRVTGELFF.

The chain recombines TRBV9 with TRBJ2-5; tentative D call: TRBD1 (5 bases). V was pared by 0 bases and J by 4 bases, with 13 bases between. The CDR3 sequence is 15 residues long. The germline V gene encodes CDR1 SGDLS and CDR2 YYNGEE. CDR3 coding DNA: TGTGCCAGCAGCGTAGAGAACTGGGGCGGAGAGACCCAGTACTTC. Residues: CASSVENWGGETQYF.

This chain uses TRBV15 with TRBJ1-3, with D uncertain. Germline lookup yields CDR1 LNHNV and CDR2 YYDKDF (reference sequence). The V end lost 0 bases, the J end lost 0 bases, and 9 bases lay between the germline ends. This CDR3 region has 16 residues. The CDR3 sequence is CATSRDSVSSGNTIYF. The CDR3, as DNA: TGTGCCACCAGCAGAGACAGTGTTAGCTCTGGAAACACCATATATTTT.

This clonotype was found a few times. The chain couples TRBV21-1 to TRBJ1-1; the DNA was not compared with TRBD1, the D call given in the table. TRBV21-1 has pseudogene status. This CDR3 is built from 15 residues. This chain's CDR3 is CASSKGGLRDTEAFF. CDR3 nucleotides: TGTGCCAGCAGCAAGGGGGGGCTGAGGGACACTGAAGCTTTCTTT.

This clonotype was picked up many times. The J gene is TRBJ1-2, the V gene TRBV4-1; D ambiguous. V was pared by 5 bases and J by 4 bases, with 17 bases between. CDR1 and CDR2 (germline): MGHRA, YSYEKL. This CDR3 has 15 residues. CDR3 sequence reads: CASSTSVSGIYGYTF. The CDR3 bases are TGCGCCAGCAGCACATCAGTTTCGGGAATCTATGGCTACACCTTC.